Below are 21 T cell receptor beta chains sequenced from a single sample in a study of shared clonotypes between healthy human individuals. Clones were sequenced by immunoSEQ multiplex PCR, and TCRdb holds only the in-frame ones, with some missing. The sample holds roughly 2.1 million clones, around 93% seen once. Terminally differentiated effector memory CD45RA+ cells were excluded by CCR7 positive selection of CD45RO-negative cells. Sequenced sample: naive CD8+ T cells from PBMCs. These receptors were collected from a man aged 18 to 29 in good health. Some clones in this sample may be carry-over from other donors' samples.

The chain combines TRBV6-1 with TRBJ2-1; 9 nucleotides align to TRBD1. The CDR3 is 16 amino acids. Germline CDR1 MNHNS, CDR2 SASEGT. V lost 1 base and J lost 5; bases outside the gene matches: 6. This chain's CDR3 is CASSEDGTGLHNEQFF. The CDR3 DNA sequence: TGTGCCAGCAGTGAAGACGGGACAGGGCTCCACAATGAGCAGTTCTTC.

The chain has TRBV7-9 and TRBJ1-2, with a weak D call TRBD1 (5 bases). Germline V gene lookup returns CDR1 SEHNR and CDR2 FQNEAQ (reference sequence). Trimming shortened V by 5 bases and J by 7 bases, and 14 bases separated the two germline ends. The CDR3 consists of 13 residues. The CDR3 loop is CASSPGGGGGYTF. The DNA for the CDR3 is TGTGCCAGCAGCCCCGGCGGGGGGGGTGGCTACACCTTC.

This clone is a singleton in its sample. This chain uses TRBV11-3 with TRBJ2-2; D may match TRBD1 or TRBD2 (5 bases each). The CDR3 totals 17 residues. Trimming pared 5 bases from V and 4 bases from J, leaving 20 bases between. Germline lookup yields CDR1 SGHNT and CDR2 YENEEA. The CDR3 DNA reads TGTGCCAGCAGCCTATTGGCCTGGGGGACGGGCACCGGGGAGCTGTTTTTT. It is translated as CASSLLAWGTGTGELFF.

As to this clone: Different DNA sequences within this sample yield the same CDR3. The chain links TRBV27 to TRBJ2-7; D perhaps matches TRBD1 (6 bases). Trimming took 4 bases from V and 4 from J, leaving 8 bases between them. Germline-derived CDR1 and CDR2 are MNHEY and SMNVEV (reference sequence). The CDR3 extends over 12 amino acids. CDR3 in amino acids: CASSSTGYEQYF. The CDR3 DNA sequence: TGTGCCAGCAGTTCCACAGGGTACGAGCAGTACTTC.

This rearrangement joins TRBV5-1 to TRBJ1-2; no clear D gene. Germline lookup yields CDR1 SGHRS and CDR2 YFSETQ. V lost 4 bases and J 1 base, leaving 14 bases between the germline ends. The CDR3 spans 15 residues. The CDR3 DNA reads TGCGCCAGCAGCCCTGGACCGAGGTTTAACTATGGCTACACCTTC. This gives the protein CASSPGPRFNYGYTF.

The chain uses TRBV29-1 and TRBJ1-2; unclear D gene. This CDR3 is built from 13 residues. Germline V lookup: CDR1 SQVTM, CDR2 ANQGSEA. Trimming removed 6 bases at V and 1 base at J, with 12 bases between. The CDR3 region has the DNA TGCAGCGTCCGCAATGACAATAACTATGGCTACACCTTC. Amino acid sequence: CSVRNDNNYGYTF.

The CDR3 nucleotides are TGTGCCAGCAGTCCGACTACCATTCGGGGGGAAGAGACCCAGTACTTC. This gives the protein CASSPTTIRGEETQYF. V is TRBV7-2 and J is TRBJ2-5; 7 nucleotides line up with TRBD2. Germline CDR1 and CDR2: SGHTA and FQGNSA. After removal of 6 bases from V and 3 bases from J, the junction contained 13 bases not matched to a gene. CDR3 size: 16 residues.

Turning to this clone: Other DNA sequences in the sample encode the same CDR3. The gene calls are TRBV7-2 and TRBJ2-7; D unresolved. The CDR3 sequence is 12 residues long. V lost 1 base to trimming and J lost 3 bases, with 4 bases between them. Germline V gene lookup returns CDR1 SGHTA and CDR2 FQGNSA. Here the CDR3 reads CASSLVSYEQYF. CDR3 bases: TGTGCCAGCAGCTTAGTGAGCTACGAGCAGTACTTC.

In DNA form, the CDR3 reads TGTGCCAGCCGCTTTGGGGCCAACGTCCTGACTTTC. Translation: CASRFGANVLTF. The chain has TRBV19 and TRBJ2-6; no reliable D call. V dropped 9 bases and J dropped 3 bases, with 6 bases sitting between them. CDR3 length: 12 residues. Germline V gene sequence: CDR1 LNHDA, CDR2 SQIVND (reference sequence).

This chain connects TRBV13 to TRBJ2-2; 12 nucleotides agree with TRBD2. Germline trimming cut 5 bases from V and 7 bases from J; bases unmatched to any gene: 11. The CDR3 length is 17 residues. Germline V gene data show CDR1 as PRHDT and CDR2 as FYEKMQ (reference sequence). For the CDR3, the DNA is TGTGCCAGCAGCCATCGACTAGCGGGAGTGCCCGGCGGGGAGCTGTTTTTT. Its protein is CASSHRLAGVPGGELFF.

The chain carries TRBV9 and TRBJ2-7, with 7 positions matching TRBD1. CDR1 SGDLS and CDR2 YYNGEE come from the germline V gene. This CDR3 spans 16 amino acids. J was trimmed by 5 bases and V by 3 bases; bases with no gene match: 14. The CDR3 DNA reads as TGTGCCAGCAGCGCACGCGCGGTGACAGGGTCTCACGAGCAGTACTTC. Translating gives CASSARAVTGSHEQYF.

The chain links TRBV28 to TRBJ2-5, with D tentatively TRBD1 or TRBD2 (5 bases each). V lost 7 bases and J lost 4, with 19 bases in between. Germline values: CDR1 MDHEN, CDR2 SYDVKM. This CDR3 has 15 residues. As DNA, the CDR3 is TGTGCCAGCAAACTCACAAGAGGGGTAGGAGAGACCCAGTACTTC. Residues: CASKLTRGVGETQYF. Complete variable domain (other parts from reference TRBV28 and TRBJ2-5): DVKVTQSSRYLVKRTGEKVFLECVQDMDHENMFWYRQDPGLGLRLIYFSYDVKMKEKGDIPEGYSVSREKKERFSLILESASTNQTSMYLCASKLTRGVGETQYFGPGTRLLVL.

Details on this clone: The sample carries other DNA sequences with the same CDR3. The chain uses TRBV9 and TRBJ2-3; D not certain. Trimming removed 0 bases from V and 1 base from J, with 9 bases in between. The CDR3 runs to 15 residues. Germline V gives CDR1 SGDLS, CDR2 YYNGEE. The CDR3 bases are TGTGCCAGCAGCGTAGGGGGTCTGGGCACAGATACGCAGTATTTT. Its translation is CASSVGGLGTDTQYF.

The chain employs TRBV7-9 and TRBJ2-1; 8 bases line up with TRBD2. There are 14 residues in the CDR3. Germline values: CDR1 SEHNR, CDR2 FQNEAQ (reference sequence). Germline trimming cut 2 bases from V and 6 bases from J; bases unmatched to any gene: 3. In DNA form, the CDR3 reads TGTGCCAGCAGCTTACCTAGCGGGCTCAATGAGCAGTTCTTC. Translating gives CASSLPSGLNEQFF.

The chain carries TRBV4-1 and TRBJ2-7; tentatively, D is TRBD2 (6 bases). Per germline, CDR1 MGHRA and CDR2 YSYEKL. The CDR3 covers 15 residues. Trimming pared 4 bases from V and 5 bases from J, leaving 18 bases between. CDR3 DNA sequence: TGCGCCAGCAGCCCCCGGGGGAGGCCCTTGGACGAGCAGTACTTC. Translation gives CASSPRGRPLDEQYF.

V and J are TRBV7-9 and TRBJ2-7, with D uncertain. V lost 6 bases and J 7 bases, leaving 16 bases between the germline ends. Germline assignment: CDR1 SEHNR and CDR2 FQNEAQ (reference sequence). There are 13 residues in the CDR3. CDR3 sequence (DNA): TGTGCCAGCAGATATAAACCGACCGAAGAGCAGTACTTC. It translates to CASRYKPTEEQYF.

Note on this clone: At the DNA level, this CDR3 is encoded by other sequences in the same sample as well. The rearrangement uses TRBV27 and TRBJ2-5, with D perhaps matching TRBD2 (6 bases). The CDR3 sequence is 14 residues long. Per the germline V gene, CDR1 is MNHEY and CDR2 is SMNVEV (reference sequence). V was clipped by 2 bases and J by 1 base, with 8 bases between them. Here the CDR3 reads CASSLRGSQETQYF. In nucleotides, the CDR3 is TGTGCCAGCAGTTTACGGGGGAGCCAAGAGACCCAGTACTTC.

The rearrangement joins TRBV27 to TRBJ2-1; TRBD1 or TRBD2 may be the D gene (5 bases each). Germline V gene sequence: CDR1 MNHEY, CDR2 SMNVEV (reference sequence). The V gene lost 4 bases and the J gene lost 2 bases, with 15 bases spanning the gap. The CDR3 has 16 residues. The CDR3 bases are TGTGCCAGCAGTTCCGGGGTGGGGGTAGCCTACAATGAGCAGTTCTTC. It encodes CASSSGVGVAYNEQFF.

The V and J genes are TRBV6-1 and TRBJ2-7; TRBD1 aligns across 7 bases. Per germline, CDR1 MNHNS and CDR2 SASEGT. The CDR3 is made up of 14 amino acids. With V trimmed by 4 bases and J by 2 bases, 5 bases remained unmatched. In nucleotides, the CDR3 is TGTGCCAGCAGTGCCACAGGGGACCCCTACGAGCAGTACTTC. It specifies CASSATGDPYEQYF.

This clone occurred a few times. DNA of the CDR3: TGTGCCAGCAGTCCTTGGGGGAACACTGAAGCTTTCTTT. It is translated as CASSPWGNTEAFF. This chain joins TRBV28 and TRBJ1-1, with D uncertain. Germline V lookup: CDR1 MDHEN, CDR2 SYDVKM. The CDR3 extends over 13 amino acids. V was cut by 5 bases and J by 1 base, with 8 bases left in between. Drawing the rest from reference TRBV28 and TRBJ1-1, the complete variable domain is DVKVTQSSRYLVKRTGEKVFLECVQDMDHENMFWYRQDPGLGLRLIYFSYDVKMKEKGDIPEGYSVSREKKERFSLILESASTNQTSMYLCASSPWGNTEAFFGQGTRLTVV.

A note on this clone: Other DNA sequences of this sample code for an identical CDR3. The CDR3 region is CASSLLSSYEQYF. The CDR3 nucleotides are TGTGCCAGCAGCCTCCTTAGCTCCTACGAGCAGTACTTC. The J gene is TRBJ2-7, the V gene TRBV5-4; D remains ambiguous. The V end lost 4 bases, the J end lost 0 bases, and 8 bases lay between the germline ends. The CDR3 spans 13 residues. Germline V gene sequence: CDR1 SGHNT, CDR2 YYREEE (reference sequence).